The sequence of this T cell receptor (beta chain) was determined in a study of regulatory T cells in long-lasting Graves disease. Time point indicated: newly diagnosed GD, antithyroid drugs for less than 3 months. RNA extracted from PBMCs served as the sequencing template. In this sample, this clonotype turned up a few times. Building the TCR beta libraries relied on iRepertoire HTBI primers, and CDR3 regions underwent Arm-PCR. Via MiXCR, TCRdb re-called the multiplex PCR reads, giving one row per CDR3 protein. The data show some 500,000 distinct CDR3 sequences, 13% seen once. These records were also assigned to another study, of T cells in Graves' hyperthyroidism and ophthalmopathy.

This material consisted of peripheral blood mononuclear cells (PBMCs), taken at new diagnosis, from a patient treated with antithyroid drugs. The receptor was derived from a man aged 25 to 45 with Graves disease.

CDR3 loop: CASGLVLAGADTQYF. CDR3 nucleotides: TGTGCTAGTGGTTTGGTACTAGCGGGAGCTGATACGCAGTATTTT. The gene calls are TRBV12-5 and TRBJ2-3; TRBD2 aligns across 11 bases. This CDR3 has 15 amino acids. Germline loops: CDR1 LGHNT, CDR2 FRNRAP. J was trimmed by 6 bases and V by 0 bases; bases with no gene match: 2.